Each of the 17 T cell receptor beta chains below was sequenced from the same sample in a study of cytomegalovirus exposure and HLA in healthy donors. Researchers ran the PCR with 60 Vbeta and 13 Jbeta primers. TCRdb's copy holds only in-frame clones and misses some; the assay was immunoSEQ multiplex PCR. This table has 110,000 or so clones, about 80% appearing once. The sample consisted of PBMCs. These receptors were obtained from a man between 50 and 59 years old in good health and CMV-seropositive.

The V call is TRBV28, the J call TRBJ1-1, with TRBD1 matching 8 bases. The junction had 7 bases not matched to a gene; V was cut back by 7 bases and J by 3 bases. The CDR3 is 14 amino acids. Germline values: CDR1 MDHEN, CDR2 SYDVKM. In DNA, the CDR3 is TGTGCCAGCACCCAGGGGGCGCATGACACTGAAGCTTTCTTT. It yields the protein CASTQGAHDTEAFF.

The CDR3 sequence is CASSPGQYSNQPQHF. Written as DNA, the CDR3 is TGTGCCAGCAGCCCAGGACAGTATAGCAATCAGCCCCAGCATTTT. The V and J genes are TRBV7-6 and TRBJ1-5; D possibly corresponds to TRBD1 (6 bases). Germline-derived CDR1 and CDR2 are SGHVS and FNYEAQ. Trimming took off 5 bases at V and 0 bases at J, with 11 bases between the two ends. CDR3 size: 15 residues.

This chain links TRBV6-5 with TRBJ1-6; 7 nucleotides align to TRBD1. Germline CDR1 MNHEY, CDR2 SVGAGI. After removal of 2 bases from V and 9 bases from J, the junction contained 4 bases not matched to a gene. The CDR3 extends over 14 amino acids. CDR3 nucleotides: TGTGCCAGCAGTTACAGGGGGCTGGGTTCACCCCTCCACTTT. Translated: CASSYRGLGSPLHF.

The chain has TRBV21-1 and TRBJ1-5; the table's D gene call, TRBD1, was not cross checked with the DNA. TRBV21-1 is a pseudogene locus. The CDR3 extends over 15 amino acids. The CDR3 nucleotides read TGTGCCAGCAGGGCGGGACAGCCGTGTAATCAGCCCCAGCATTTT. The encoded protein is CASRAGQPCNQPQHF.

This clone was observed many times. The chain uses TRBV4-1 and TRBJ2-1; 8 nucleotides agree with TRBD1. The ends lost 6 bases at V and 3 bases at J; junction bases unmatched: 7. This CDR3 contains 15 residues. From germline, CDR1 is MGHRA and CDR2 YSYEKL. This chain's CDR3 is CASRLDRGHYNEQFF. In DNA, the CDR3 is TGCGCCAGCAGACTAGACAGGGGACACTACAATGAGCAGTTCTTC.

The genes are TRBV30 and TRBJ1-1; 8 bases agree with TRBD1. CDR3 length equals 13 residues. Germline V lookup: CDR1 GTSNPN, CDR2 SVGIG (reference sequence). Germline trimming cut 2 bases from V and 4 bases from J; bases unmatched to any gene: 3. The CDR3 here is CAWSPGGGTEAFF. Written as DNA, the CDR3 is TGTGCCTGGAGTCCAGGGGGCGGCACTGAAGCTTTCTTT.

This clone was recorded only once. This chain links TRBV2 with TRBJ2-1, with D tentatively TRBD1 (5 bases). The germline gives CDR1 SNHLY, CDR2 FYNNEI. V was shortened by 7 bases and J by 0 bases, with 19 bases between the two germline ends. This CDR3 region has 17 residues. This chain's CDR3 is CASTEQELLLSYNEQFF. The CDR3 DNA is TGTGCCAGCACGGAACAGGAATTGTTACTCTCCTACAATGAGCAGTTCTTC.

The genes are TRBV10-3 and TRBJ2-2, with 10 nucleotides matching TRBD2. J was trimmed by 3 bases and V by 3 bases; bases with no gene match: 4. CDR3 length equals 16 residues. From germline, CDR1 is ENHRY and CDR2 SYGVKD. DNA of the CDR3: TGTGCCATCAGTGAACTAGCGGGGAGAGACACCGGGGAGCTGTTTTTT. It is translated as CAISELAGRDTGELFF.

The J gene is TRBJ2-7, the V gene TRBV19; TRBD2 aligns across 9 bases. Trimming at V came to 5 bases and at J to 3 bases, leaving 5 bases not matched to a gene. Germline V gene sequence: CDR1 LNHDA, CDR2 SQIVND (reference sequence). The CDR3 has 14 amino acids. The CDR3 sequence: CASSATTSGYEQYF. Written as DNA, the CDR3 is TGTGCCAGTAGTGCAACGACTAGCGGCTACGAGCAGTACTTC. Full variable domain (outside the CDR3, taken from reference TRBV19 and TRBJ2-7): DGGITQSPKYLFRKEGQNVTLSCEQNLNHDAMYWYRQDPGQGLRLIYYSQIVNDFQKGDIAEGYSVSREKKESFPLTVTSAQKNPTAFYLCASSATTSGYEQYFGPGTRLTVT.

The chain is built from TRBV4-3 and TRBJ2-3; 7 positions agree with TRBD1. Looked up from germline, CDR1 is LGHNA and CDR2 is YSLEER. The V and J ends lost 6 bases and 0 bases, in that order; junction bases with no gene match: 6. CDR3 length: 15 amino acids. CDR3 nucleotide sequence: TGCGCCAGCAGGCAGGGGGAATCCAGCACAGATACGCAGTATTTT. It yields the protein CASRQGESSTDTQYF.

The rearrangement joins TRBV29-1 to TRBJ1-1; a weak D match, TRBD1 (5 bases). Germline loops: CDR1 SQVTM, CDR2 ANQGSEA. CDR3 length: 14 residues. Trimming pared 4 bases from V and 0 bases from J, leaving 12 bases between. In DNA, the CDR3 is TGCAGCGTTGTCCGAGGAGGGGTGAACACTGAAGCTTTCTTT. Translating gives CSVVRGGVNTEAFF.

CDR3 sequence: CASSAGNHEQFF. Written as DNA, the CDR3 is TGCGCCAGCAGTGCAGGGAACCATGAGCAGTTCTTC. V usage is TRBV5-1 and J usage is TRBJ2-1, with D maybe TRBD1 (5 bases). Trimming left V 5 bases short and J 8 bases short, with 11 bases between. The germline gives CDR1 SGHRS, CDR2 YFSETQ. This CDR3 is 12 amino acids long. Drawing the rest from reference TRBV5-1 and TRBJ2-1, the complete variable domain is KAGVTQTPRYLIKTRGQQVTLSCSPISGHRSVSWYQQTPGQGLQFLFEYFSETQRNKGNFPGRFSGRQFSNSRSEMNVSTLELGDSALYLCASSAGNHEQFFGPGTRLTVL.

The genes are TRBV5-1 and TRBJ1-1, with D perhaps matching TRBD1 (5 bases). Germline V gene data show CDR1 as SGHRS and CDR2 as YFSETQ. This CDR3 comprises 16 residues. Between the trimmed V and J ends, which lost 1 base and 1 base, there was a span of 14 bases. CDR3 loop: CASSLKTVQGNTEAFF. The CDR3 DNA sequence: TGCGCCAGCAGCTTGAAGACTGTGCAGGGGAACACTGAAGCTTTCTTT.

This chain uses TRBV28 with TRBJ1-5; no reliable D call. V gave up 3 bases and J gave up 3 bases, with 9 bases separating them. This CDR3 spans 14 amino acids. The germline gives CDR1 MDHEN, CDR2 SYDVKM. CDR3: CASSFNSLNQPQHF. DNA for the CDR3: TGTGCCAGCAGTTTCAACAGCCTCAATCAGCCCCAGCATTTT.

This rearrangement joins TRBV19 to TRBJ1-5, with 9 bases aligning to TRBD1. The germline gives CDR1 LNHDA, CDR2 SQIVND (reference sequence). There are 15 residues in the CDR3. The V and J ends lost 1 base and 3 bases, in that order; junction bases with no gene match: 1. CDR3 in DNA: TGTGCCAGTAGTATAGGGGACAGGGACAATCAGCCCCAGCATTTT. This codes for CASSIGDRDNQPQHF.

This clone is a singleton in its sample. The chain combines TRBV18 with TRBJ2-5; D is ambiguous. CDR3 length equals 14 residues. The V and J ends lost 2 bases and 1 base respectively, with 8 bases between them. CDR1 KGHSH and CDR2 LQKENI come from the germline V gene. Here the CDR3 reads CASSPVTGQETQYF. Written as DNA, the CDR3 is TGTGCCAGCTCACCAGTAACGGGCCAAGAGACCCAGTACTTC.

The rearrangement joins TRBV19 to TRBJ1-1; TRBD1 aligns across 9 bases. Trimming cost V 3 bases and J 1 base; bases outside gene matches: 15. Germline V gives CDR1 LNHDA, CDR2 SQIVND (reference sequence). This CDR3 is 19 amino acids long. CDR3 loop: CASSILQLGTGRKNTEAFF. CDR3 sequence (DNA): TGTGCCAGTAGTATCCTACAACTAGGGACAGGGAGAAAGAACACTGAAGCTTTCTTT.